This TCR beta chain derives from a study of T cell changes during pregnancy in multiple sclerosis. TCRdb keeps only in-frame clones here, not all; method: immunoSEQ multiplex PCR. The repertoire holds tens of thousands of clones, 85% to 95% seen once, with 0.7% to 0.9% in the top ten. The CDR3 runs to 12 residues. The trim removed 5 bases at V and 4 bases at J, leaving 1 base unmatched. Germline CDR1 reads MNHEY; CDR2 reads SVGAGI. This chain connects TRBV6-5 to TRBJ1-2, with 7 bases matching TRBD1. The sequence was obtained from a female donor with multiple sclerosis, enrolled in a pregnancy study. The sample was CD4+ T cells from peripheral blood mononuclear cells, taken in the third trimester of pregnancy. CDR3 amino acids: CASSRDSYGYTF. The CDR3, as DNA: TGTGCCAGCAGTCGGGACAGCTATGGCTACACCTTC.